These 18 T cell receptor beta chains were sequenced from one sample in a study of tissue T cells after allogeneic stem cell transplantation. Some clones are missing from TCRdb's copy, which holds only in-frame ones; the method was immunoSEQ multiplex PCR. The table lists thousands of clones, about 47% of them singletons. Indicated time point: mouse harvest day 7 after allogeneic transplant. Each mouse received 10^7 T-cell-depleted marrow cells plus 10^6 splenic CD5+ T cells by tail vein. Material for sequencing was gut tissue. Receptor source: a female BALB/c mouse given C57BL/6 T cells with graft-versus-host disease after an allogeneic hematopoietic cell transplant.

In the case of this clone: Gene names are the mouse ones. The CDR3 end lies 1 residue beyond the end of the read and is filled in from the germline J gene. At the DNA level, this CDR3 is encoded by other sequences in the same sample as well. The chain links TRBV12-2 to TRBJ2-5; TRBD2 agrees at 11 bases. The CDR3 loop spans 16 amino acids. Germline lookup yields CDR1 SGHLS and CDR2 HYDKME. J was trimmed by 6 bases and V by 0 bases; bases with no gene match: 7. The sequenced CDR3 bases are TGTGCCAGCTCTCTCACCTACTGGGGGGGCGAGGACACCCAGTAC. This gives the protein CASSLTYWGGEDTQY. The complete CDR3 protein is CASSLTYWGGEDTQYF.

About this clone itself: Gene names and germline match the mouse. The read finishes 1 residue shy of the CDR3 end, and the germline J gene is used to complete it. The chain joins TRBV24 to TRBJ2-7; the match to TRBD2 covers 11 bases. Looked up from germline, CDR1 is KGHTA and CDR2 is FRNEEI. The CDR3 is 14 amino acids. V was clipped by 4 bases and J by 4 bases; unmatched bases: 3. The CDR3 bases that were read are TGTGCCAGCAGTCCAGACTGGGGGGGTTATGAACAGTAC. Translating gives CASSPDWGGYEQY. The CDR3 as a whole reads CASSPDWGGYEQYF.

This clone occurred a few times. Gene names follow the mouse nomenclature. The covered CDR3 bases are TGTGCCAGCAGTCTGGCCGGGACAGGGTTTGCTGAGCAGTTC. Protein: CASSLAGTGFAEQF. The CDR3 as a whole reads CASSLAGTGFAEQFF. This chain links TRBV26 with TRBJ2-1, with 9 bases that match TRBD1. The observed sequence ends 1 residue before the CDR3 terminus, with the missing tail filled in from the germline J gene. Germline V gene lookup returns CDR1 KGHPV and CDR2 FQNQEV (reference sequence). CDR3 length: 15 residues. After removal of 2 bases from V and 6 bases from J, the junction contained 5 bases not matched to a gene. Using reference TRBV26 and TRBJ2-1 for the parts outside the CDR3, the full variable domain is NSKVIQTPRYLVKGQGQKAKMRCIPEKGHPVVFWYQQNKNNEFKFLINFQNQEVLQQIDMTEKRFSAECPSNSPCSLEIQSSEAGDSALYLCASSLAGTGFAEQFFGPGTRLTVL.

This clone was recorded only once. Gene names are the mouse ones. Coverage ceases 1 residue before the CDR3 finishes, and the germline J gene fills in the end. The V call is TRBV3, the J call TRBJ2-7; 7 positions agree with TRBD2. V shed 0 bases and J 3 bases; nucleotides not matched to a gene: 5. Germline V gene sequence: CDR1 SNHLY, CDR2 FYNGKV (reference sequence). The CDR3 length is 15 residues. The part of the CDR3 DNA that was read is TGTGCCAGCAGCTTAGCGCGGGGGGGGGTCTATGAACAGTAC. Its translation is CASSLARGGVYEQY. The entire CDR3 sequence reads CASSLARGGVYEQYF. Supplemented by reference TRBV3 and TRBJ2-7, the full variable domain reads GPKVLQIPSHQIIDMGQMVTLNCDPVSNHLYFYWYKQILGQQMEFLVNFYNGKVMEKSKLFKDQFSVERPDGSYFTLKIQPTALEDSAVYFCASSLARGGVYEQYFGPGTRLTVL.

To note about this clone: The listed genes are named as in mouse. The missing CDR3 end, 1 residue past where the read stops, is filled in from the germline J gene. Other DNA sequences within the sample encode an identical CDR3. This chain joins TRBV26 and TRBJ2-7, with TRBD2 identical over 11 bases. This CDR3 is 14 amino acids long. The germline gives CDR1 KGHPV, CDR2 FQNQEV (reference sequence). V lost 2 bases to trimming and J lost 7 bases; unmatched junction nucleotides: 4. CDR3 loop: CASSLGLGGREQYF. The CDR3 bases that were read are TGTGCCAGCAGTCTGGGACTGGGGGGTCGGGAACAGTAC.

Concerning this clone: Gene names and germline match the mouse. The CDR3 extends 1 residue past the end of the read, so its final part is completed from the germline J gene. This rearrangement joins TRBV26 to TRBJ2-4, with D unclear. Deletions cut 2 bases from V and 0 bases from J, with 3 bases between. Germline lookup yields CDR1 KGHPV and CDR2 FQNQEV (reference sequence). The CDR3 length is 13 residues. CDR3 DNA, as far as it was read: TGTGCCAGCAGTCTGACTAGTCAAAACACCTTGTAC. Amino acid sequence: CASSLTSQNTLY. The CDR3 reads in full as CASSLTSQNTLYF.

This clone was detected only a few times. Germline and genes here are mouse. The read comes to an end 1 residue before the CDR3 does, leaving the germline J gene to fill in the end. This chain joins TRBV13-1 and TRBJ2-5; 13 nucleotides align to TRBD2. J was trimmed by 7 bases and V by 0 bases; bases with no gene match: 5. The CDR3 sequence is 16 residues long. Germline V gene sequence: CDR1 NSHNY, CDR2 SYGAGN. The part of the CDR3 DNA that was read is TGTGCCAGCAGTGATGTGGACTGGGGGGGCGGAAACACCCAGTAC. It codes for CASSDVDWGGGNTQY. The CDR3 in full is CASSDVDWGGGNTQYF.

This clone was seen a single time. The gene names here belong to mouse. Partial CDR3 DNA: TGTGCAAGCAGTTTTCAGGGGAACACAGAAGTCTTC. Its protein product is CASSFQGNTEVF. From start to end, the CDR3 is CASSFQGNTEVFF. The chain is built from TRBV16 and TRBJ1-1, with D possibly matching TRBD1 (5 bases). Read data end 1 residue before the CDR3 end; the end is taken from the germline J gene. Trimming removed 6 bases at V and 1 base at J, with 9 bases between. The CDR3 length is 13 residues. Per the germline V gene, CDR1 is SGHSA and CDR2 is FRNQAP.

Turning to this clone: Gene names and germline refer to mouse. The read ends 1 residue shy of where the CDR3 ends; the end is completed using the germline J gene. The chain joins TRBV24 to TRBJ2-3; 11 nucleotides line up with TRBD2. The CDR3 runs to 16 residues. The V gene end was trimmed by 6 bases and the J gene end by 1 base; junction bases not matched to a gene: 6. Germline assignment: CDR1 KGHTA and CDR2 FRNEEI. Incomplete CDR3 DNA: TGTGCCAGCAGCCACTGGGGGGGCGGGGGTGCAGAAACGCTGTAT. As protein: CASSHWGGGGAETLY. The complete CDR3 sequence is CASSHWGGGGAETLYF.

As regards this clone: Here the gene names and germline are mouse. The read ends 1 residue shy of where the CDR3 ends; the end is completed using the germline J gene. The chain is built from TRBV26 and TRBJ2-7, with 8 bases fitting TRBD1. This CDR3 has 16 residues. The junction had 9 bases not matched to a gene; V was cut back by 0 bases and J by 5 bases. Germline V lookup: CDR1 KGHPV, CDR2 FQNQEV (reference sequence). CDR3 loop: CASSLSTARGRDEQYF. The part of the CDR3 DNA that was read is TGTGCCAGCAGTCTGTCGACGGCCAGGGGGCGTGATGAACAGTAC.

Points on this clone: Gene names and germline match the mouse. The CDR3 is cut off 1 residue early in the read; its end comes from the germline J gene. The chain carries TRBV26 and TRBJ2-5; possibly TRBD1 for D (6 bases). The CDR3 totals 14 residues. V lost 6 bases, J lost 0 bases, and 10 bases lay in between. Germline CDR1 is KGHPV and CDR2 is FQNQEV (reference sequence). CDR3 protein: CASRGDNNQDTQYF. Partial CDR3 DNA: TGTGCCAGCAGAGGGGACAATAACCAAGACACCCAGTAC.

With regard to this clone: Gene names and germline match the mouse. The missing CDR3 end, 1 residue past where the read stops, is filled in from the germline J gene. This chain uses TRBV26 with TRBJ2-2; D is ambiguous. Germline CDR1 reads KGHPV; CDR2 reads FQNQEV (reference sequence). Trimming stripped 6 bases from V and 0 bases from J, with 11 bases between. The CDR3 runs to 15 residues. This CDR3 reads CASSRQNANTGQLYF. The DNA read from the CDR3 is TGTGCCAGCAGCCGACAAAATGCAAACACCGGGCAGCTCTAC.

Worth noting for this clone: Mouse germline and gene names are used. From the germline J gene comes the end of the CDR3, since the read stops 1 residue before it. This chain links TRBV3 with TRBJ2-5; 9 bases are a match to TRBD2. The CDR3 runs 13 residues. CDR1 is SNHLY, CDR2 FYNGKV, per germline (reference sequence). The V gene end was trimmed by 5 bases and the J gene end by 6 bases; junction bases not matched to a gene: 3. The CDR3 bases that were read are TGTGCCAGCAGCCGACTGGGGGTGGACACCCAGTAC. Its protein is CASSRLGVDTQY. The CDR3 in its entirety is CASSRLGVDTQYF.

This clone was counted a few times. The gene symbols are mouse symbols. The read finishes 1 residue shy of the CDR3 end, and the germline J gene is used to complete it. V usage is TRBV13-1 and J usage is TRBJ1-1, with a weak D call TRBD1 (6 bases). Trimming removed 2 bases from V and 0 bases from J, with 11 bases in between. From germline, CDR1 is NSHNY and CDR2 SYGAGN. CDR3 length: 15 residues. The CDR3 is CASSEGGPANTEVFF. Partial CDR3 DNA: TGTGCCAGCAGTGAAGGGGGGCCTGCAAACACAGAAGTCTTC.

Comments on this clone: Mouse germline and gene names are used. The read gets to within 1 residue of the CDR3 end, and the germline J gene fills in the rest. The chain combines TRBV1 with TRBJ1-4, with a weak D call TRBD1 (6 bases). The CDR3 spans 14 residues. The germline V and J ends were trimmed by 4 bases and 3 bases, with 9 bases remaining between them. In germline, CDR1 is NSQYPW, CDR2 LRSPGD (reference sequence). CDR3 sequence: CTCSVRGANERLFF. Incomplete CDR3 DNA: TGCACCTGCAGTGTCAGGGGAGCCAACGAAAGATTATTT.

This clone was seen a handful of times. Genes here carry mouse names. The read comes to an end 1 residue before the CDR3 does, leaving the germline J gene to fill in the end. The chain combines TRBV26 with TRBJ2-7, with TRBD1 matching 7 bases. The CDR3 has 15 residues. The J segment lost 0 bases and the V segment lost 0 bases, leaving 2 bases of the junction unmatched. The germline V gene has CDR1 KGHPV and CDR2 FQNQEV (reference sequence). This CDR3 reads CASSLSTGSSYEQYF. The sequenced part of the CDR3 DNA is TGTGCCAGCAGTCTGTCGACAGGGAGCTCCTATGAACAGTAC.

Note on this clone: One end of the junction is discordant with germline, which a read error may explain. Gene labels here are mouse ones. The CDR3 DNA, read in part, is TGTGCCAGCAGTGATGGGCAGTATGCACAGTAC. It translates to CASSDGQYAQY. The whole CDR3 region reads CASSDGQYAQYF. The rearrangement uses TRBV13-1 and TRBJ2-7; D not certain. The read falls 1 residue short of the CDR3 end, and the missing part is taken from the germline J gene. The CDR3 covers 12 residues. Germline CDR1 and CDR2: NSHNY and SYGAGN.

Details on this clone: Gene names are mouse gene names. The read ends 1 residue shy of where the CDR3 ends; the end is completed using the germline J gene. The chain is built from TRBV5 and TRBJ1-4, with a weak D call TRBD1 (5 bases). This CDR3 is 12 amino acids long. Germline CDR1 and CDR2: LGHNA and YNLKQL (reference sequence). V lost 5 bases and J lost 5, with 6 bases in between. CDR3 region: CASSRQNERLFF. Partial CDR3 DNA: TGTGCCAGCAGCAGACAGAACGAAAGATTATTT.